This is a list of T cell receptor beta chains from one sample in a study of T-cell reconstitution after alpha-beta-depleted transplantation in children. A single record per CDR3 protein comes from TCRdb applying MiXCR to the PCR reads. This table holds 450,000 to 600,000 distinct CDR3 sequences, approximately 32% found once. The input for sequencing was PBMCs from the stem cell graft donor, taken from the stem cell graft. The receptors shown here come from a human donor who donated a stem cell graft to a child with aplastic anemia. CDR3s include the opening cysteine and the closing phenylalanine or tryptophan. Fields, in order: J gene, clone size, V gene, D gene, CDR3 length, CDR3 DNA, CDR3 protein. The D gene is left open where the match is weak. Where a row states a size, it is once, few, many or the class of an expanded clone; other rows omit it.

J gene: TRBJ1-4
clone size: .
V gene: TRBV12-3/TRBV12-4
D gene: .
CDR3 length: 14
CDR3 DNA: TGTGCCAGCAGTTTTAGGGGCAGAAATGAAAAACTGTTTTTT
CDR3 protein: CASSFRGRNEKLFF

J gene: TRBJ2-7
clone size: .
V gene: TRBV10-3
D gene: .
CDR3 length: 14
CDR3 DNA: TGTGCCATCAGTGAGGCTGAAACCGGGGGCGAGCAGTACTTC
CDR3 protein: CAISEAETGGEQYF

J gene: TRBJ2-3
clone size: .
V gene: TRBV3-1
D gene: TRBD2
CDR3 length: 20
CDR3 DNA: TGTGCCAGCAGCCCAACCTGGATAGCGGGAAGGGTGACACTTGCAGATACGCAGTATTTT
CDR3 protein: CASSPTWIAGRVTLADTQYF

J gene: TRBJ1-5
clone size: .
V gene: TRBV12-3/TRBV12-4
D gene: TRBD1
CDR3 length: 15
CDR3 DNA: TGTGCCAGCAGCCTGGGACAGATCGGAGATCAGCCCCAGCATTTT
CDR3 protein: CASSLGQIGDQPQHF

J gene: TRBJ1-1
clone size: .
V gene: TRBV20-1
D gene: .
CDR3 length: 14
CDR3 DNA: TGCAGTGCTAGAGATAGGCTGATGAACACTGAAGCTTTCTTT
CDR3 protein: CSARDRLMNTEAFF

J gene: TRBJ1-4
clone size: .
V gene: TRBV5-1
D gene: TRBD1
CDR3 length: 18
CDR3 DNA: TGCGCCAGCAGCTTGGTCGCCCATGGGACAGCCATCTTCGAGGAACTGTTTTTT
CDR3 protein: CASSLVAHGTAIFEELFF

J gene: TRBJ2-2
clone size: .
V gene: TRBV6-2/TRBV6-3
D gene: .
CDR3 length: 16
CDR3 DNA: TGTGCCAGCAGTTACTTGTCAGGGATGGGGACCGGGGAGCTGTTTTTT
CDR3 protein: CASSYLSGMGTGELFF

J gene: TRBJ1-5
clone size: .
V gene: TRBV10-3
D gene: TRBD1
CDR3 length: 20
CDR3 DNA: TGTGCCATCAGTGAGCGAAGTCGGGACAGGGGTGAAGGTAGCAATCAGCCCCAGCATTTT
CDR3 protein: CAISERSRDRGEGSNQPQHF

J gene: TRBJ1-5
clone size: few
V gene: TRBV20-1
D gene: .
CDR3 length: 14
CDR3 DNA: TGCAGTGCTAGCGGGACACCGTTTAATCAGCCCCAGCATTTT
CDR3 protein: CSASGTPFNQPQHF

J gene: TRBJ2-1
clone size: few
V gene: TRBV29-1
D gene: TRBD2
CDR3 length: 16
CDR3 DNA: TGCAGCGTTGTGGGGACTAGGACCCTCTCCTACAATGAGCAGTTCTTC
CDR3 protein: CSVVGTRTLSYNEQFF

J gene: TRBJ2-7
clone size: .
V gene: TRBV7-8
D gene: TRBD2
CDR3 length: 17
CDR3 DNA: TGTGCCAGCAGCTTAGGGACTAGCGGGAAGGACCCCTACGAGCAGTACTTC
CDR3 protein: CASSLGTSGKDPYEQYF

J gene: TRBJ1-5
clone size: .
V gene: TRBV20-1
D gene: .
CDR3 length: 12
CDR3 DNA: TGCAGTGCTAGCGCGGGAGATCAGCCCCAGCATTTT
CDR3 protein: CSASAGDQPQHF

J gene: TRBJ2-2
clone size: few
V gene: TRBV29-1
D gene: .
CDR3 length: 15
CDR3 DNA: TGCAGCGTTGCTAGGGGGGAAGTATGGACCGGGGAGCTGTTTTTT
CDR3 protein: CSVARGEVWTGELFF

J gene: TRBJ1-1
clone size: .
V gene: TRBV29-1
D gene: .
CDR3 length: 13
CDR3 DNA: TGCAGCGTTTACTGGACGGTGAACACTGAAGCTTTCTTT
CDR3 protein: CSVYWTVNTEAFF

J gene: TRBJ2-2
clone size: .
V gene: TRBV6-5
D gene: TRBD1
CDR3 length: 15
CDR3 DNA: TGTGCCAGCAGTTGGGGACAGGGTATCTCCGGGGAGCTGTTTTTT
CDR3 protein: CASSWGQGISGELFF

J gene: TRBJ1-3
clone size: few
V gene: TRBV4-3
D gene: .
CDR3 length: 16
CDR3 DNA: TGCGCCAGCAGCCAAGATACGGGGAGCTCTGGAAACACCATATATTTT
CDR3 protein: CASSQDTGSSGNTIYF

J gene: TRBJ2-3
clone size: few
V gene: TRBV29-1
D gene: .
CDR3 length: 15
CDR3 DNA: TGCAGCTCGGCCGACCTTTGGGGATACACAGATACGCAGTATTTT
CDR3 protein: CSSADLWGYTDTQYF

J gene: TRBJ2-1
clone size: .
V gene: TRBV29-1
D gene: .
CDR3 length: 13
CDR3 DNA: TGCAGCGTTGAAAGGGAGGCTGTCGATGAGCAGTTCTTC
CDR3 protein: CSVEREAVDEQFF

J gene: TRBJ2-1
clone size: many
V gene: TRBV29-1
D gene: TRBD1
CDR3 length: 14
CDR3 DNA: TGCAGCGTAGGTGGGACAGGGAAATACAATGAGCAGTTCTTC
CDR3 protein: CSVGGTGKYNEQFF

J gene: TRBJ2-7
clone size: .
V gene: TRBV2
D gene: TRBD2
CDR3 length: 16
CDR3 DNA: TGTGCCAGCGATGATAGACTAGCGGGAGAAAACTACGAGCAGTACTTC
CDR3 protein: CASDDRLAGENYEQYF

J gene: TRBJ2-1
clone size: .
V gene: TRBV6-2/TRBV6-3
D gene: TRBD2
CDR3 length: 20
CDR3 DNA: TGTGCCAGCAGCACCACCGGAGGGCTAGCGGGAGGCGCGATCAAAAATGAGCAGTTCTTC
CDR3 protein: CASSTTGGLAGGAIKNEQFF

J gene: TRBJ2-2
clone size: .
V gene: TRBV7-3
D gene: .
CDR3 length: 14
CDR3 DNA: TGTGCCAGCAGCTACTCGGACGGCACCGGGGAGCTGTTTTTT
CDR3 protein: CASSYSDGTGELFF

J gene: TRBJ1-2
clone size: .
V gene: TRBV13
D gene: .
CDR3 length: 15
CDR3 DNA: TGTGCCAGCAGCTTAGGTCTCCGTGCCAACTGGGGCTACACCTTC
CDR3 protein: CASSLGLRANWGYTF

J gene: TRBJ1-2
clone size: .
V gene: TRBV4-2
D gene: .
CDR3 length: 13
CDR3 DNA: TGTGCCAGCAGCCAAAATCCCAGTGATGGCTACACCTTC
CDR3 protein: CASSQNPSDGYTF

J gene: TRBJ1-1
clone size: few
V gene: TRBV19
D gene: .
CDR3 length: 14
CDR3 DNA: TGTGCCAGTAATATGGCCTCAGGTTCCACTGAAGCTTTCTTT
CDR3 protein: CASNMASGSTEAFF

J gene: TRBJ1-4
clone size: .
V gene: TRBV20-1
D gene: .
CDR3 length: 12
CDR3 DNA: TGCAGTGCGGGACGATCTAATGAAAAACTGTTTTTT
CDR3 protein: CSAGRSNEKLFF

J gene: TRBJ2-3
clone size: .
V gene: TRBV4-3
D gene: TRBD2
CDR3 length: 17
CDR3 DNA: TGCGCCAGCAGCCAAGGGGTCACTAGCGGGAGTTGGTATACGCAGTATTTT
CDR3 protein: CASSQGVTSGSWYTQYF

J gene: TRBJ2-7
clone size: many
V gene: TRBV12-3/TRBV12-4
D gene: TRBD2
CDR3 length: 15
CDR3 DNA: TGTGCCAGCACCAAAGGGGCGGGAGCGGCCCACGAGCAGTACTTC
CDR3 protein: CASTKGAGAAHEQYF

J gene: TRBJ2-3
clone size: .
V gene: TRBV6-1
D gene: TRBD1
CDR3 length: 15
CDR3 DNA: TGTGCCAGCAAGAGGGACAGTGGGTCGTTTGATACGCAGTATTTT
CDR3 protein: CASKRDSGSFDTQYF

J gene: TRBJ2-3
clone size: .
V gene: TRBV5-1
D gene: TRBD2
CDR3 length: 19
CDR3 DNA: TGCGCCAGCAGCCTCCATTCTAGCGGGAGGGGGCTAGCCACAGATACGCAGTATTTT
CDR3 protein: CASSLHSSGRGLATDTQYF

J gene: TRBJ2-3
clone size: many
V gene: TRBV18
D gene: TRBD2
CDR3 length: 19
CDR3 DNA: TGTGCCAGCTCACTATTCCCGCCCGGGACTAGCGGAAGCACAGATACGCAGTATTTT
CDR3 protein: CASSLFPPGTSGSTDTQYF

J gene: TRBJ2-3
clone size: .
V gene: TRBV9
D gene: .
CDR3 length: 14
CDR3 DNA: TGTGCCAGCAGCGTAGTGGCTAGCGCAGATACGCAGTATTTT
CDR3 protein: CASSVVASADTQYF

J gene: TRBJ1-2
clone size: few
V gene: TRBV28
D gene: .
CDR3 length: 13
CDR3 DNA: TGTGCCAGCAGTTTAGCGGTACTCTATGGCTACACCTTC
CDR3 protein: CASSLAVLYGYTF

J gene: TRBJ1-2
clone size: .
V gene: TRBV7-8
D gene: .
CDR3 length: 16
CDR3 DNA: TGTGCCAGCAGCTTAGTGGATGGAGACCGCAACTATGGCTACACCTTC
CDR3 protein: CASSLVDGDRNYGYTF

J gene: TRBJ1-4
clone size: .
V gene: TRBV7-2
D gene: .
CDR3 length: 15
CDR3 DNA: TGTGCCAGCAGGCCGCCGGGACAAACTAATGAAAAACTGTTTTTT
CDR3 protein: CASRPPGQTNEKLFF

J gene: TRBJ1-2
clone size: .
V gene: TRBV7-2
D gene: TRBD1
CDR3 length: 17
CDR3 DNA: TGTGCCAGCAGCTCTTGGGGACGTACCGGGACAGAGGATGGCTACACCTTC
CDR3 protein: CASSSWGRTGTEDGYTF

J gene: TRBJ2-5
clone size: .
V gene: TRBV9
D gene: TRBD1
CDR3 length: 15
CDR3 DNA: TGTGCCAGCAGCGGACTAGGACAGGGGGAAGAGACCCAGTACTTC
CDR3 protein: CASSGLGQGEETQYF